One sample yielded the 14 T cell receptor beta chains listed below, sequenced in a study of cytomegalovirus exposure and HLA in healthy donors. Method: immunoSEQ multiplex PCR; TCRdb's copy keeps in-frame clones and lacks some. The table has about 68,000 clones, about 96% seen once. Sequenced sample: PBMCs. The receptor source for this set is a man between 18 and 35 years old in good health and CMV-seronegative.

This chain uses TRBV5-5 with TRBJ1-4; the D gene is possibly TRBD1 (5 bases). The CDR3 is 16 amino acids. Germline CDR1 SGHKS, CDR2 YYEKEE (reference sequence). Trimming cost V 5 bases and J 5 bases, with 19 bases left between them. Here the CDR3 DNA reads TGTGCCAGCAGTCAAAAATCGGGTGGGGGGAATGAAAAACTGTTTTTT. It yields the protein CASSQKSGGGNEKLFF.

V gene TRBV12-5 combines with J gene TRBJ2-7; tentative D call: TRBD1 (5 bases). Germline CDR1 LGHNT, CDR2 FRNRAP. This CDR3 is 15 amino acids long. V lost 5 bases to trimming and J lost 1 base, with 15 bases between them. The CDR3 bases are TGTGCTAGTGGTAAAGGACACACCGGGTCCTACGAGCAGTACTTC. This sequence encodes CASGKGHTGSYEQYF. Using reference TRBV12-5 and TRBJ2-7 for the parts outside the CDR3, the full variable domain is DARVTQTPRHKVTEMGQEVTMRCQPILGHNTVFWYRQTMMQGLELLAYFRNRAPLDDSGMPKDRFSAEMPDATLATLKIQPSEPRDSAVYFCASGKGHTGSYEQYFGPGTRLTVT.

As regards this clone: Relative to the germline gene, one junction end is altered; a read error may explain this. The rearrangement links TRBV7-2 to TRBJ2-7; no clear D gene. The germline CDR1 and CDR2 sequences are SGHTA and FQGNSA. The CDR3 covers 13 residues. CDR3 protein: CASNLVLYGEQYF. The CDR3 coding sequence is TGTGCCAGCAACTTAGTACTATATGGAGAGCAGTACTTC.

CDR3 protein: CASSPDRGETQYF. CDR3 in DNA: TGTGCCAGCAGCCCCGACAGGGGCGAGACCCAGTACTTC. V gene TRBV9 combines with J gene TRBJ2-5, with TRBD1 matching over 8 bases. Losses at the gene ends were 4 bases for V and 5 bases for J; bases not matched to a gene: 4. Germline CDR1 reads SGDLS; CDR2 reads YYNGEE. CDR3 length: 13 residues.

The V call is TRBV6-5, the J call TRBJ2-1, with a tentative D call TRBD1 (6 bases). Deletions cut 5 bases from V and 0 bases from J, with 8 bases between. CDR1 and CDR2 (germline): MNHEY, SVGAGI. The CDR3 has 14 amino acids. CDR3 DNA sequence: TGTGCCAGCAGTAGGGGGAGCTCCTACAATGAGCAGTTCTTC. Translation gives CASSRGSSYNEQFF.

The genes are TRBV6-5 and TRBJ1-6; possible D gene TRBD1, 6 bases. CDR1 and CDR2 from the germline V gene are MNHEY and SVGAGI. The ends were cut back, 6 bases at V and 6 bases at J, with 9 bases in the middle. The CDR3 contains 13 residues. The CDR3 coding sequence is TGTGCCAGCAGAACCAGGGGTAATTCACCCCTCCACTTT. Translated, it gives CASRTRGNSPLHF.

The chain has TRBV28 and TRBJ1-4, with 8 bases matching TRBD1. The CDR3 consists of 16 residues. The germline V gene encodes CDR1 MDHEN and CDR2 SYDVKM. Trimming took 6 bases from V and 8 from J; bases not matched to a gene: 14. As DNA, the CDR3 is TGTGCCAGCAGGAGCACAGGGGGGTCTTCATGGGAAAAACTGTTTTTT. Amino acids: CASRSTGGSSWEKLFF.

This chain uses TRBV30 with TRBJ1-1; tentatively, D is TRBD1 (6 bases). Germline CDR1 and CDR2: GTSNPN and SVGIG (reference sequence). V was trimmed by 1 base and J by 2 bases, leaving 8 bases between them. The CDR3 extends over 13 amino acids. The DNA of the CDR3 is TGTGCCTGGAGTGGGGGGCGAAACACTGAAGCTTTCTTT. It yields the protein CAWSGGRNTEAFF.

This clone was detected a few times. The rearrangement uses TRBV29-1 and TRBJ1-1, with D uncertain. Germline CDR1 is SQVTM and CDR2 is ANQGSEA. Trimming removed 6 bases at V and 3 bases at J, with 8 bases between. This CDR3 is 11 amino acids long. The CDR3 sequence: CSVDGYTEAFF. CDR3 DNA: TGCAGCGTCGACGGGTACACTGAAGCTTTCTTT. Together with reference TRBV29-1 and TRBJ1-1, the CDR3 gives the full variable domain: SAVISQKPSRDICQRGTSLTIQCQVDSQVTMMFWYRQQPGQSLTLIATANQGSEATYESGFVIDKFPISRPNLTFSTLTVSNMSPEDSSIYLCSVDGYTEAFFGQGTRLTVV.

In this sample, this clone turned up once. The J gene is TRBJ1-1, the V gene TRBV19; TRBD1 aligns across 8 bases. This CDR3 has 15 residues. The J segment lost 4 bases and the V segment lost 4 bases, leaving 8 bases of the junction unmatched. Germline-derived CDR1 and CDR2 are LNHDA and SQIVND (reference sequence). CDR3: CASSTGQGWITEAFF. DNA for the CDR3: TGTGCCAGTAGTACCGGACAGGGCTGGATCACTGAAGCTTTCTTT.

The chain couples TRBV15 to TRBJ1-3, with 8 bases fitting TRBD1. V gave up 5 bases and J gave up 0 bases; unmatched junction bases: 3. Germline CDR1 reads LNHNV; CDR2 reads YYDKDF (reference sequence). The CDR3 sequence is 15 residues long. DNA for the CDR3: TGTGCCACCAGCGCCACAGGGGGCTCTGGAAACACCATATATTTT. Amino acid sequence: CATSATGGSGNTIYF.

The chain carries TRBV5-8 and TRBJ2-5, with D maybe TRBD1 (5 bases). Per the germline V gene, CDR1 is SGHTS and CDR2 is YDEGEE. V was trimmed by 0 bases and J by 1 base, leaving 7 bases between them. CDR3 length equals 14 residues. CDR3 sequence (DNA): TGTGCCAGCAGCTTGGCAGGGCCCCAAGAGACCCAGTACTTC. The encoded protein is CASSLAGPQETQYF.

The rearrangement joins TRBV7-6 to TRBJ2-7; 11 nucleotides align to TRBD1. The germline CDR1 and CDR2 sequences are SGHVS and FNYEAQ. The CDR3 runs 15 residues. Trimming removed 5 bases from V and 2 bases from J; junction bases left unmatched: 5. The CDR3 nucleotides are TGTGCCAGCAGCGATGGGACAGGGGGTGCCTACGAGCAGTACTTC. Amino acid sequence: CASSDGTGGAYEQYF.

The J gene is TRBJ2-5, the V gene TRBV6-6; 7 nucleotides match TRBD2. Trimming cost V 6 bases and J 3 bases; bases outside gene matches: 10. The length of the CDR3 is 15 residues. Germline V lookup: CDR1 MNHNY, CDR2 SVGAGI (reference sequence). The CDR3 reads CASRLPGAGEETQYF. The CDR3 coding sequence is TGTGCCAGCAGGCTTCCGGGTGCGGGAGAAGAGACCCAGTACTTC.